The 9 T cell receptor beta chains below were found in one sample sequenced in a study of cytomegalovirus exposure and HLA in healthy donors (dated by TCRdb to between 2016 and 2019). To prepare the library, the immunoSEQ multiplex PCR assay was applied. The multiplex PCR relied on a mix of 60 forward primers for TCR Vbeta segments and 13 reverse primers for TCR Jbeta segments. TCRdb's version of the immuneACCESS table is confined to in-frame rearrangements and falls short of the full clone set. An unresolved V gene accounts for under half of the shortfall where checked; the remainder is of unknown origin. For this sample the table gives 140,000 to 150,000 clones, of which around 80% were detected only once. The ten most abundant clones make up 2.5% of the sample. The sample comprised PBMCs. These receptors were collected from a boy between 2 and 10 years old in good health and CMV-seronegative.

The J gene is TRBJ2-1, the V gene TRBV5-1; D is uncertain. The germline V gene has CDR1 SGHRS and CDR2 YFSETQ. V was trimmed by 0 bases and J by 5 bases, leaving 9 bases between them. This CDR3 is 14 amino acids long. The CDR3 reads CASSLDRNNNEQFF. The CDR3 region has the DNA TGCGCCAGCAGCTTGGATCGTAATAACAATGAGCAGTTCTTC.

The rearrangement uses TRBV5-6 and TRBJ1-6; the D gene is possibly TRBD1 (5 bases). The CDR3 is made up of 13 amino acids. V was cut by 1 base and J by 8 bases, with 7 bases left in between. Germline lookup yields CDR1 SGHDT and CDR2 YYEEEE. CDR3: CASSLRTYSPLHF. The CDR3 DNA is TGTGCCAGCAGCTTGAGGACATATTCACCCCTCCACTTT.

The chain combines TRBV4-3 with TRBJ2-5; maybe TRBD1 (5 bases). The germline gives CDR1 LGHNA, CDR2 YSLEER. The CDR3 covers 17 residues. V shed 1 base and J shed 2 bases, with 17 bases lying between them. The CDR3 here is CASSQGRGTGQQETQYF. As DNA, the CDR3 is TGCGCCAGCAGCCAAGGTAGGGGCACAGGACAACAAGAGACCCAGTACTTC.

The CDR3 DNA sequence: TGTGCCAGTAGTAGCCCGGGGCGGGACAGGGGATACCGGGGCTACACCTTC. As protein: CASSSPGRDRGYRGYTF. The V call is TRBV19, the J call TRBJ1-2; 10 bases map to TRBD1. CDR1 is LNHDA and CDR2 is SQIVND in the germline V gene (reference sequence). V was clipped by 4 bases and J by 8 bases; unmatched bases: 16. This CDR3 is 17 amino acids long.

There are a few counts of this clone. This chain links TRBV6-1 with TRBJ1-2; D is unclear. V was cut by 3 bases and J by 4 bases, with 12 bases left in between. Germline-derived CDR1 and CDR2 are MNHNS and SASEGT. The CDR3 sequence is 14 residues long. CDR3 sequence reads: CASSEGRPLYGYTF. Here the CDR3 DNA reads TGTGCCAGCAGTGAGGGCAGACCCCTCTATGGCTACACCTTC.

This sequence joins TRBV29-1 and TRBJ1-1, with no clear D. V was cut by 3 bases and J by 7 bases, with 12 bases left in between. The CDR3 consists of 12 residues. CDR1 SQVTM and CDR2 ANQGSEA come from the germline V gene. The CDR3 reads CSVEFRGREAFF. The CDR3 bases are TGCAGCGTTGAGTTCCGTGGGCGTGAAGCTTTCTTT. Full variable domain (missing parts from reference TRBV29-1 and TRBJ1-1): SAVISQKPSRDICQRGTSLTIQCQVDSQVTMMFWYRQQPGQSLTLIATANQGSEATYESGFVIDKFPISRPNLTFSTLTVSNMSPEDSSIYLCSVEFRGREAFFGQGTRLTVV.

This clone came up a few times. The chain joins TRBV5-1 to TRBJ2-2; D uncertain. V was cut by 4 bases and J by 6 bases, with 7 bases left in between. The CDR3 is 12 amino acids. In germline, CDR1 is SGHRS, CDR2 YFSETQ. CDR3 residues: CASSLGPGELFF. CDR3 nucleotide sequence: TGCGCCAGCAGCCTAGGCCCCGGGGAGCTGTTTTTT.

The rearrangement joins TRBV5-1 to TRBJ2-7, with TRBD1 matching over 7 bases. CDR3 length equals 15 residues. J was trimmed by 7 bases and V by 3 bases; bases with no gene match: 13. Germline-derived CDR1 and CDR2 are SGHRS and YFSETQ. CDR3 sequence (DNA): TGCGCCAGCAGCTCCCAAAACACAGGGGCCGGGGAGCAGTACTTC. Its translation is CASSSQNTGAGEQYF.

The rearrangement links TRBV14 to TRBJ1-4; 8 bases match TRBD1. The ends lost 3 bases at V and 4 bases at J; junction bases unmatched: 10. CDR1 is SGHDN and CDR2 is FVKESK in the germline V gene. The CDR3 covers 17 residues. The DNA of the CDR3 is TGTGCCAGCAGCCAGGTCAAAGGGACAGGAGTTAATGAAAAACTGTTTTTT. Its protein product is CASSQVKGTGVNEKLFF.